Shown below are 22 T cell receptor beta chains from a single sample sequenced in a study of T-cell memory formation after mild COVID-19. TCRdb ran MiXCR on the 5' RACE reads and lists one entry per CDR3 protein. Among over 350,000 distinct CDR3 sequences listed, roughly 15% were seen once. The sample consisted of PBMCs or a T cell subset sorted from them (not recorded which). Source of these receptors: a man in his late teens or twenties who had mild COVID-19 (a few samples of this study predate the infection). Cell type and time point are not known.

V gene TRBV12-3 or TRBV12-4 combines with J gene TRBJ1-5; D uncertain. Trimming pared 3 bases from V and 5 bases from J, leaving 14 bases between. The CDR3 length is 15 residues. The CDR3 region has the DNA TGTGCCAGCAGTTTGGTCGGAAGACCTTATCAGCCCCAGCATTTT. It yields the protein CASSLVGRPYQPQHF.

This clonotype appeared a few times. Here the CDR3 DNA reads TGCAGTGCTAGGATCTCGGGACAATTTTCGGAAGCTTTCTTT. Protein: CSARISGQFSEAFF. The chain links TRBV20-1 to TRBJ1-1; perhaps TRBD1 as D (6 bases). Trimming removed 3 bases from V and 8 bases from J, with 19 bases in between. The CDR3 has 14 residues. The germline CDR1 and CDR2 sequences are DFQATT and SNEGSKA (reference sequence).

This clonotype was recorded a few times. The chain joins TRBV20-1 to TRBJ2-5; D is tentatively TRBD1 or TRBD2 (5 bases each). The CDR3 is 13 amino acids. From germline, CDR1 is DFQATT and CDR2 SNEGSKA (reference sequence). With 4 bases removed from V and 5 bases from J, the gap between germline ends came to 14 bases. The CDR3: CSANLGGGETQYF. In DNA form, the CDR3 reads TGCAGTGCTAACCTTGGGGGTGGGGAGACCCAGTACTTC.

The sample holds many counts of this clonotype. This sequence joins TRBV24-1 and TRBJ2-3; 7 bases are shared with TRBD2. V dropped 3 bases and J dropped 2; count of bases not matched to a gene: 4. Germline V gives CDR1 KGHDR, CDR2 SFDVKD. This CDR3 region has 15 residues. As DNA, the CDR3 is TGTGCCACCAGTGATACCGGGACTACCACAGATACGCAGTATTTT. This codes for CATSDTGTTTDTQYF.

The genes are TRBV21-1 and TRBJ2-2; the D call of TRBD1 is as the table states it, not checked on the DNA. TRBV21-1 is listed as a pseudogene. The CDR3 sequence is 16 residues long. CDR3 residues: CASSKSRQGGTGELFF. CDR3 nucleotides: TGTGCCAGCAGCAAAAGCAGACAGGGCGGCACCGGGGAGCTGTTTTTT.

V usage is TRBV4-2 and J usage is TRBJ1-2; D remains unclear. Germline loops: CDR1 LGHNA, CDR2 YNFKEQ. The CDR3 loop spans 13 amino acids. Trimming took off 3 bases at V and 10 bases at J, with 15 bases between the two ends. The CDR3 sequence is CASSQSSQVDYTF. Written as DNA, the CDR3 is TGTGCCAGCAGCCAGTCCTCGCAGGTGGACTACACCTTC.

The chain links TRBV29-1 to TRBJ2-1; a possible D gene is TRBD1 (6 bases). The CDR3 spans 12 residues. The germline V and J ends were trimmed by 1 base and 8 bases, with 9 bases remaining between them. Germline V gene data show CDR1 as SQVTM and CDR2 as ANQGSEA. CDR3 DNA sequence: TGCAGCGTTGAAGCCAGGGGAGATGAGCAGTTCTTC. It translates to CSVEARGDEQFF.

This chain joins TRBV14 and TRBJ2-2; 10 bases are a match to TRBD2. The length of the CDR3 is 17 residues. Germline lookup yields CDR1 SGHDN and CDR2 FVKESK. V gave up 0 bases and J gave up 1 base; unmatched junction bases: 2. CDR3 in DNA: TGTGCCAGCAGCCAAGACAGACTAGCGGGGAACACCGGGGAGCTGTTTTTT. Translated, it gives CASSQDRLAGNTGELFF.

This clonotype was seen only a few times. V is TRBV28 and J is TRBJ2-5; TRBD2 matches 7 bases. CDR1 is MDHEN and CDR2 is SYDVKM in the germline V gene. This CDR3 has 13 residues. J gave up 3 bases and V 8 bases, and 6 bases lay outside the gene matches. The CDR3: CASLTAGEETQYF. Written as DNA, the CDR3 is TGTGCCAGCTTGACGGCGGGGGAAGAGACCCAGTACTTC. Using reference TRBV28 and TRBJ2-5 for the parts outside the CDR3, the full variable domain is DVKVTQSSRYLVKRTGEKVFLECVQDMDHENMFWYRQDPGLGLRLIYFSYDVKMKEKGDIPEGYSVSREKKERFSLILESASTNQTSMYLCASLTAGEETQYFGPGTRLLVL.

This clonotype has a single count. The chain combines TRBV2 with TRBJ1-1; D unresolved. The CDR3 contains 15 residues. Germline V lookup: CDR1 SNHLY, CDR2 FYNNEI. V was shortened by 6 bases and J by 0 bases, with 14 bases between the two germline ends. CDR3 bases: TGTGCCAGCAGAGACCATGGGGTAATGAACACTGAAGCTTTCTTT. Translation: CASRDHGVMNTEAFF.

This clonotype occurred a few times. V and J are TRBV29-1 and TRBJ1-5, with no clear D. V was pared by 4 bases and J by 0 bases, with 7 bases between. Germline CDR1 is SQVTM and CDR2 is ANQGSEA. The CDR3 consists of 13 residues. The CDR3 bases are TGCAGCGTTGCAGTATATAGCAATCAGCCCCAGCATTTT. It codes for CSVAVYSNQPQHF. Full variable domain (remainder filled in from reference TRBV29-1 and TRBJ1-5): SAVISQKPSRDICQRGTSLTIQCQVDSQVTMMFWYRQQPGQSLTLIATANQGSEATYESGFVIDKFPISRPNLTFSTLTVSNMSPEDSSIYLCSVAVYSNQPQHFGDGTRLSIL.

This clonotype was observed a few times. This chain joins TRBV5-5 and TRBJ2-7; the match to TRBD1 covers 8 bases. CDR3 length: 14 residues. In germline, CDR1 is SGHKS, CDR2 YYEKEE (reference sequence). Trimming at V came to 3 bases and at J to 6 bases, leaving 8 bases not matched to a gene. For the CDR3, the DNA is TGTGCCAGCAGCTCCGGGACAGGACCGTTCGAGCAGTACTTC. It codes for CASSSGTGPFEQYF. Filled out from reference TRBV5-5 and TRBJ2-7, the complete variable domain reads DAGVTQSPTHLIKTRGQQVTLRCSPISGHKSVSWYQQVLGQGPQFIFQYYEKEERGRGNFPDRFSARQFPNYSSELNVNALLLGDSALYLCASSSGTGPFEQYFGPGTRLTVT.

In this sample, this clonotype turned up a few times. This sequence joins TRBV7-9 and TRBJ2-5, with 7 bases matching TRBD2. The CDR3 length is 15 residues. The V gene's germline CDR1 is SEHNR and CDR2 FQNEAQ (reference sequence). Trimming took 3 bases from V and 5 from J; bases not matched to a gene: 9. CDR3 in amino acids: CASSFPGEGMETQYF. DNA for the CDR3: TGTGCCAGCAGCTTCCCGGGGGAGGGTATGGAGACCCAGTACTTC.

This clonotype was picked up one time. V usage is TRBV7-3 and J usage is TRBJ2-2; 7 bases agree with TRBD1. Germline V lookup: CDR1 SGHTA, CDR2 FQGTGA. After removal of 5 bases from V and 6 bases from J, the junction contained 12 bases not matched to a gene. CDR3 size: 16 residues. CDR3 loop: CASSPTGDLSPGELFF. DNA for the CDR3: TGTGCCAGCAGCCCAACAGGGGATTTGTCGCCCGGGGAGCTGTTTTTT.

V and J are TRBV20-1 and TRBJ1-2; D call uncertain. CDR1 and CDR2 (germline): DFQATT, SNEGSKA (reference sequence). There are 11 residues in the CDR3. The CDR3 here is CGYSSNYGYTF. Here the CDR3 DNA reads TGCGGATACAGTTCTAACTATGGCTACACCTTC.

CDR3 nucleotide sequence: TGCAGCGGATTAAACAGGGTATCTGGCTACACCTTC. As protein: CSGLNRVSGYTF. The rearrangement links TRBV29-1 to TRBJ1-2, with D possibly matching TRBD1 (6 bases). The V gene lost 7 bases and the J gene lost 7 bases, with 16 bases spanning the gap. Per germline, CDR1 SQVTM and CDR2 ANQGSEA. The CDR3 loop spans 12 amino acids.

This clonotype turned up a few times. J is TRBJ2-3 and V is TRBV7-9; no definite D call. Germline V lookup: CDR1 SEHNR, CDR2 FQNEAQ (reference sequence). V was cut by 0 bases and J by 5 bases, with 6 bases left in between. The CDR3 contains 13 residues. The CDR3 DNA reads TGTGCCAGCAGCTTAGCGGCGATAGATACGCAGTATTTT. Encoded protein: CASSLAAIDTQYF.

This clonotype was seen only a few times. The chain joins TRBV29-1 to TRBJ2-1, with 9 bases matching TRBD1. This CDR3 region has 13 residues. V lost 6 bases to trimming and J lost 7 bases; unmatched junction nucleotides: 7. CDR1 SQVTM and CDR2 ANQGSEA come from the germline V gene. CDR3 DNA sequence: TGCAGCGTGGACAGGGGTTCTGGGAATGAGCAGTTCTTC. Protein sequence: CSVDRGSGNEQFF.

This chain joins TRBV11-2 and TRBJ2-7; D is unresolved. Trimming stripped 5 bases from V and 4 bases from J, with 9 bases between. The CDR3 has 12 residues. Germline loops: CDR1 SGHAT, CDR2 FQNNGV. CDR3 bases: TGTGCCAGCAGCCCCGGCCTATACGAGCAGTACGTC. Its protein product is CASSPGLYEQYV.

CDR3 DNA: TGCGCCAGCAGCCAAGAGCATGCTAGCGCACTCACAGATACGCAGTATTTT. Encoded protein: CASSQEHASALTDTQYF. V and J are TRBV4-1 and TRBJ2-3; possible D gene TRBD2, 6 bases. V lost 0 bases and J 2 bases, leaving 15 bases between the germline ends. This CDR3 has 17 residues. CDR1 is MGHRA and CDR2 is YSYEKL in the germline V gene.

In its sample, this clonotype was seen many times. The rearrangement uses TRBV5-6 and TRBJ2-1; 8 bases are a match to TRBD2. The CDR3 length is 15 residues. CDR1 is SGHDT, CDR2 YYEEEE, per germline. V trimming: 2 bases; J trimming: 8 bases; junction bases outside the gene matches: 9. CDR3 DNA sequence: TGTGCCAGCAGCTTTGACCAGCGGGGGATCGATGAGCAGTTCTTC. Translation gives CASSFDQRGIDEQFF.

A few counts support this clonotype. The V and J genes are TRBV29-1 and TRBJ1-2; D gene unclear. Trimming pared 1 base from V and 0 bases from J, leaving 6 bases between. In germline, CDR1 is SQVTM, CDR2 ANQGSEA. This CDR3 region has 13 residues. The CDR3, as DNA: TGCAGCGTTGAAGCCAGAGCTAACTATGGCTACACCTTC. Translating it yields CSVEARANYGYTF. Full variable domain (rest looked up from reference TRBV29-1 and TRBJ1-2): SAVISQKPSRDICQRGTSLTIQCQVDSQVTMMFWYRQQPGQSLTLIATANQGSEATYESGFVIDKFPISRPNLTFSTLTVSNMSPEDSSIYLCSVEARANYGYTFGSGTRLTVV.